Detailed here is one T cell receptor (beta chain). The antigen is unknown. The source of the sample is a study of blood T cells in healthy people across ages. Broader study findings: Unsorted PBMCs prevented conclusive naive versus antigen-experienced comparison.

The CDR3 runs 14 residues. Trimming cost V 1 base and J 0 bases, with 9 bases left between them. The germline CDR1 and CDR2 sequences are DFQATT and SNEGSKA (reference sequence). A second about 7 to 11 cycle PCR used barcoded and J-beta primers. Each CDR3 protein gets one entry after TCRdb re-called the 5' RACE reads with MiXCR. The table shows 850,000 to 1,100,000 distinct CDR3 sequences, with less than 45% occurring only once. The chain has TRBV20-1 and TRBJ1-2, with no clear D. Input material: blood. The sequence came from a man aged 18 to 30 in good health. For the CDR3, the DNA is TGCAGTGCTAGAGCGGCCACAACTAACTATGGCTACACCTTC. It codes for CSARAATTNYGYTF.